Presented here are 8 T cell receptor beta chains from one specimen sequenced in a study of radiation and T cells in renal cell carcinoma. Libraries were prepared by immunoSEQ multiplex PCR; TCRdb keeps only in-frame clonotypes and omits some of them. The sample holds roughly 90,000 clones, around four fifths seen once. The time point denotes: blood 4 weeks post-SBRT, at nephrectomy. Specified treatment: 15 Gy SBRT to primary tumor, nephrectomy 4 weeks later. Sequenced here: blood, sampled from a patient whose treatment included radiotherapy and nephrectomy. The receptor set was obtained from a man between 50 and 59 years old with renal cell carcinoma.

The chain carries TRBV9 and TRBJ1-1; D remains unclear. The V gene's germline CDR1 is SGDLS and CDR2 YYNGEE. V lost 2 bases and J 3 bases, leaving 14 bases between the germline ends. This CDR3 contains 15 residues. The CDR3 loop reads CASSVTPGFDTEAFF. CDR3 nucleotide sequence: TGTGCCAGCAGCGTCACGCCAGGATTTGACACTGAAGCTTTCTTT.

V and J are TRBV6-7 and TRBJ2-2, with a tentative D call TRBD1 (6 bases). TRBV6-7 is assigned to the ORF class and has an uncertain function. This CDR3 has 14 amino acids. V was cut by 5 bases and J by 5 bases, with 12 bases left in between. CDR3 sequence reads: CASSPGQHTGELFF. In nucleotides, the CDR3 is TGTGCCAGCAGTCCGGGACAACATACCGGGGAGCTGTTTTTT.

The chain employs TRBV9 and TRBJ2-1; 8 nucleotides align to TRBD1. V dropped 4 bases and J dropped 5; count of bases not matched to a gene: 5. CDR1 is SGDLS, CDR2 YYNGEE, per germline. The CDR3 contains 14 residues. The CDR3 DNA is TGTGCCAGCAGCCAAGGACAGGGTAACAATGAGCAGTTCTTC. Translated, it gives CASSQGQGNNEQFF. The whole variable domain, remainder taken from reference TRBV9 and TRBJ2-1, is DSGVTQTPKHLITATGQRVTLRCSPRSGDLSVYWYQQSLDQGLQFLIQYYNGEERAKGNILERFSAQQFPDLHSELNLSSLELGDSALYFCASSQGQGNNEQFFGPGTRLTVL.

The chain couples TRBV9 to TRBJ1-6; D might be TRBD1 (6 bases). The CDR3 consists of 15 residues. Germline values: CDR1 SGDLS, CDR2 YYNGEE. V lost 0 bases to trimming and J lost 10 bases, with 14 bases between them. CDR3 residues: CASSVEGVAGSPLHF. CDR3 nucleotide sequence: TGTGCCAGCAGCGTAGAGGGGGTGGCAGGGTCACCCCTCCACTTT.

The chain carries TRBV30 and TRBJ1-5, with D unresolved. CDR1 is GTSNPN, CDR2 SVGIG, per germline (reference sequence). The CDR3 is made up of 14 amino acids. V dropped 3 bases and J dropped 2 bases, with 11 bases sitting between them. The CDR3 protein is CAWSELIGNQPQHF. CDR3 nucleotides: TGTGCCTGGAGCGAATTGATAGGCAATCAGCCCCAGCATTTT.

This clone was detected only a few times. This rearrangement joins TRBV7-9 to TRBJ1-6; D not certain. V lost 1 base to trimming and J lost 9 bases, with 16 bases between them. Germline values: CDR1 SEHNR, CDR2 FQNEAQ (reference sequence). There are 16 residues in the CDR3. The chain's CDR3 is CASSLGAVAAGSPLHF. Written as DNA, the CDR3 is TGTGCCAGCAGCTTAGGGGCGGTAGCGGCGGGTTCACCCCTCCACTTT.

The chain employs TRBV28 and TRBJ2-2; D not resolved. Trimming took off 4 bases at V and 5 bases at J, with 5 bases between the two ends. Looked up from germline, CDR1 is MDHEN and CDR2 is SYDVKM. This CDR3 region has 12 residues. The CDR3 bases are TGTGCCAGCAGTTCCATTACCGGGGAGCTGTTTTTT. Translation: CASSSITGELFF. The full variable domain, its missing parts supplied by reference TRBV28 and TRBJ2-2, is DVKVTQSSRYLVKRTGEKVFLECVQDMDHENMFWYRQDPGLGLRLIYFSYDVKMKEKGDIPEGYSVSREKKERFSLILESASTNQTSMYLCASSSITGELFFGEGSRLTVL.

The chain uses TRBV10-3 and TRBJ2-3; 13 nucleotides line up with TRBD2. V was pared by 2 bases and J by 4 bases, with 6 bases of the junction left unmatched. The germline V gene encodes CDR1 ENHRY and CDR2 SYGVKD. CDR3 length equals 17 residues. CDR3 DNA: TGTGCCATCAGTGAGACTAGCGGGAGGGCCTCGTCAGATACGCAGTATTTT. The encoded protein is CAISETSGRASSDTQYF.